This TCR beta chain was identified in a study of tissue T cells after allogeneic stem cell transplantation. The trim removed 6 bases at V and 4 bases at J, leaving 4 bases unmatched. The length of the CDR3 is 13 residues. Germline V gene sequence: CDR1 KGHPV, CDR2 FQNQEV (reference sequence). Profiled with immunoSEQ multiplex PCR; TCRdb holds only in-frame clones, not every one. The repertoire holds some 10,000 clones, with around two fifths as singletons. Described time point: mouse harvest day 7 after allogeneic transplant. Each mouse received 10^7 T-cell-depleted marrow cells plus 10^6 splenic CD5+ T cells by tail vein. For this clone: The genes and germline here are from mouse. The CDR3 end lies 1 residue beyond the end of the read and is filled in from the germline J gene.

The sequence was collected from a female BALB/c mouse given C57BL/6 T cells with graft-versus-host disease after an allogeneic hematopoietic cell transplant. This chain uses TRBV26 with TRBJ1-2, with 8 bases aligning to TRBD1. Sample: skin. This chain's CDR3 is CASSGQGGSDYTF. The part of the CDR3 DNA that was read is TGTGCCAGCAGCGGACAGGGTGGCTCCGACTACACC.